These 19 T cell receptor beta chains came from one sample sequenced in a study of blood T cell repertoires in COVID-19. Clones were sequenced by immunoSEQ multiplex PCR, and TCRdb holds only the in-frame ones, with some missing. The sample shows about 220,000 clones, 83% of them seen only once. Sequencing was performed on PBMCs or T cells enriched from blood (not recorded which). Receptor source: a woman between 40 and 55 years old who had been exposed to COVID-19.

The chain joins TRBV3-1 (or the pseudogene TRBV3-2) to TRBJ2-1, with 7 positions matching TRBD1. Germline V lookup: CDR1 LGHDT, CDR2 YNNKEL (reference sequence). This CDR3 is built from 15 residues. With V trimmed by 3 bases and J by 4 bases, 6 bases remained unmatched. DNA for the CDR3: TGTGCCAGCAGCCAGGGGACAGCTTCTTACAATGAGCAGTTCTTC. As protein: CASSQGTASYNEQFF.

The V and J genes are TRBV20-1 and TRBJ2-7; TRBD2 is a possible D gene (5 bases). The CDR3 totals 13 residues. V shed 3 bases and J shed 1 base, with 10 bases lying between them. The germline V gene encodes CDR1 DFQATT and CDR2 SNEGSKA (reference sequence). Here the CDR3 reads CSASPGDSYEQYF. CDR3 DNA: TGCAGTGCTAGTCCCGGGGATTCCTACGAGCAGTACTTC.

This clone was counted once. V gene TRBV4-1 combines with J gene TRBJ1-5; 7 positions agree with TRBD1. V shed 2 bases and J 9 bases; nucleotides not matched to a gene: 10. Germline V gene lookup returns CDR1 MGHRA and CDR2 YSYEKL. The CDR3 is 15 amino acids. The CDR3 DNA is TGCGCCAGCAGCCAACCCCGGGAGGGGGCGCGGCCCCAGCATTTT. It specifies CASSQPREGARPQHF.

This clone was found many times. J is TRBJ2-5 and V is TRBV11-2, with 10 bases identical to TRBD1. CDR1 is SGHAT and CDR2 is FQNNGV in the germline V gene. V trimming: 5 bases; J trimming: 0 bases; junction bases outside the gene matches: 9. The CDR3 runs to 17 residues. CDR3: CASSLIRDRGYQETQYF. As DNA, the CDR3 is TGTGCCAGCAGCCTTATCCGGGACAGGGGATACCAAGAGACCCAGTACTTC. The complete variable domain, with remaining parts taken from reference TRBV11-2 and TRBJ2-5, reads EAGVAQSPRYKIIEKRQSVAFWCNPISGHATLYWYQQILGQGPKLLIQFQNNGVVDDSQLPKDRFSAERLKGVDSTLKIQPAKLEDSAVYLCASSLIRDRGYQETQYFGPGTRLLVL.

V gene TRBV6-5 combines with J gene TRBJ1-1, with D tentatively TRBD1 (5 bases). Germline V gives CDR1 MNHEY, CDR2 SVGAGI. The germline V and J ends were trimmed by 5 bases and 10 bases, with 23 bases remaining between them. The CDR3 has 15 residues. CDR3 region: CASSRDAWASGGAFF. The DNA of the CDR3 is TGTGCCAGCAGTAGAGACGCCTGGGCTTCGGGGGGAGCTTTCTTT.

The DNA for the CDR3 is TGCGCCAGCAGCCAAGATTTGCGCGGGCAGTACTTC. Translation: CASSQDLRGQYF. The chain has TRBV4-1 and TRBJ2-7; the D is unclear. This CDR3 comprises 12 residues. The germline CDR1 and CDR2 sequences are MGHRA and YSYEKL. The germline V and J ends were trimmed by 0 bases and 9 bases, with 9 bases remaining between them.

The sample holds one count of this clone. This rearrangement joins TRBV5-4 to TRBJ1-4; 7 nucleotides align to TRBD1. CDR1 and CDR2 from the germline V gene are SGHNT and YYREEE (reference sequence). This CDR3 comprises 15 residues. V dropped 4 bases and J dropped 8; count of bases not matched to a gene: 11. DNA for the CDR3: TGTGCCAGCAGCCTGGAGGGGGCCAGGGGGGAAAAACTGTTTTTT. Amino acids: CASSLEGARGEKLFF.

The J gene is TRBJ2-1, the V gene TRBV9; D unresolved. V lost 0 bases, J lost 0 bases, and 10 bases lay in between. The CDR3 totals 16 residues. The V gene's germline CDR1 is SGDLS and CDR2 YYNGEE. The DNA of the CDR3 is TGTGCCAGCAGCGTAGAAATCCAGGCCTCCTACAATGAGCAGTTCTTC. It yields the protein CASSVEIQASYNEQFF. Supplemented by reference TRBV9 and TRBJ2-1, the full variable domain reads DSGVTQTPKHLITATGQRVTLRCSPRSGDLSVYWYQQSLDQGLQFLIQYYNGEERAKGNILERFSAQQFPDLHSELNLSSLELGDSALYFCASSVEIQASYNEQFFGPGTRLTVL.

V gene TRBV18 combines with J gene TRBJ1-6; tentatively, D is TRBD1 (5 bases). The CDR3 totals 13 residues. CDR1 KGHSH and CDR2 LQKENI come from the germline V gene. Trimming left V 3 bases short and J 6 bases short, with 6 bases between. The CDR3 sequence is CASSPQGNSPLHF. As DNA, the CDR3 is TGTGCCAGCTCACCGCAGGGTAATTCACCCCTCCACTTT.

V usage is TRBV7-2 and J usage is TRBJ2-4, with a possible D match to TRBD2 (5 bases). Germline V lookup: CDR1 SGHTA, CDR2 FQGNSA. This CDR3 has 15 residues. With 5 bases removed from V and 10 bases from J, the gap between germline ends came to 21 bases. The CDR3 spells CASSHEGPPGEIQYF. The CDR3 region has the DNA TGTGCCAGCAGCCACGAAGGCCCTCCCGGGGAGATTCAGTACTTC.

The chain joins TRBV6-5 to TRBJ1-1; the D is unclear. The V gene's germline CDR1 is MNHEY and CDR2 SVGAGI. Trimming shortened V by 6 bases and J by 1 base, and 9 bases separated the two germline ends. The CDR3 contains 13 residues. CDR3 in amino acids: CASSLARNTEAFF. DNA of the CDR3: TGTGCCAGCAGCCTAGCTAGGAACACTGAAGCTTTCTTT.

The V call is TRBV3-1 (or the pseudogene TRBV3-2), the J call TRBJ1-3; D is uncertain. Germline V gene sequence: CDR1 LGHDT, CDR2 YNNKEL (reference sequence). The CDR3 consists of 14 residues. V was trimmed by 1 base and J by 3 bases, leaving 7 bases between them. The CDR3 loop reads CASSQGEFGNTIYF. The DNA of the CDR3 is TGTGCCAGCAGCCAAGGGGAGTTTGGAAACACCATATATTTT.

The gene calls are TRBV19 and TRBJ2-1, with 15 bases fitting TRBD2. Germline-derived CDR1 and CDR2 are LNHDA and SQIVND (reference sequence). This CDR3 is 16 amino acids long. In DNA, the CDR3 is TGTGCAGCCGGGGGACTAGCGGGGGGCACCTACAATGAGCAGTTCTTC. Translating it yields CAAGGLAGGTYNEQFF.

The chain has TRBV28 and TRBJ2-6; 7 nucleotides agree with TRBD1. V gave up 6 bases and J gave up 0 bases; unmatched junction bases: 5. CDR1 and CDR2 (germline): MDHEN, SYDVKM. The CDR3 runs 16 residues. CDR3 residues: CASSHRGFSGANVLTF. CDR3 DNA: TGTGCCAGCAGCCACAGGGGTTTCTCTGGGGCCAACGTCCTGACTTTC.

The gene calls are TRBV28 and TRBJ2-3, with D maybe TRBD2 (7 bases). Germline lookup yields CDR1 MDHEN and CDR2 SYDVKM. The ends were cut back, 8 bases at V and 6 bases at J, with 15 bases in the middle. This CDR3 is built from 13 residues. The CDR3: CASRGAEVDTQYF. CDR3 nucleotide sequence: TGTGCCAGCCGGGGGGCGGAGGTGGATACGCAGTATTTT.

This clone appeared a single time. The V call is TRBV4-2, the J call TRBJ1-2; tentative D call: TRBD1 (6 bases). V lost 1 base and J lost 0, with 9 bases in between. The germline gives CDR1 LGHNA, CDR2 YNFKEQ. The CDR3 spans 15 residues. CDR3: CASSQGDTTNYGYTF. The CDR3 coding sequence is TGTGCCAGCAGCCAAGGGGACACTACTAACTATGGCTACACCTTC.

This clone came up a few times. The chain's CDR3 is CASQGLNGNQPQHF. The CDR3 DNA follows: TGTGCCAGCCAGGGACTGAATGGCAATCAGCCCCAGCATTTT. The chain recombines TRBV2 with TRBJ1-5; D possibly corresponds to TRBD1 (5 bases). Germline V gives CDR1 SNHLY, CDR2 FYNNEI. The CDR3 has 14 amino acids. The germline V and J ends were trimmed by 8 bases and 2 bases, with 13 bases remaining between them.

The V gene is TRBV7-2, the J gene TRBJ1-4; possible D gene TRBD1, 5 bases. Trimming removed 5 bases at V and 10 bases at J, with 20 bases between. Germline CDR1 SGHTA, CDR2 FQGNSA. CDR3 length equals 15 residues. For the CDR3, the DNA is TGTGCCAGCAGCCCTAGAGGGGAGGGGCGGGGAAAACTGTTTTTT. Encoded protein: CASSPRGEGRGKLFF.

The chain uses TRBV7-3 and TRBJ2-5; a weak D match, TRBD1 (5 bases). V was clipped by 2 bases and J by 4 bases, with 17 bases between them. Germline V lookup: CDR1 SGHTA, CDR2 FQGTGA. The CDR3 consists of 16 residues. The CDR3 is CASSLVGRVTGETQYF. The CDR3, as DNA: TGTGCCAGCAGCTTAGTCGGCAGGGTAACGGGAGAGACCCAGTACTTC.